This T cell receptor (beta chain) was observed in a study of blood T cell repertoires in COVID-19. The wider study: Material from acute and convalescent COVID-19 was sourced from the United States, Italy and Spain. Sample material is recorded as cDNA or gDNA derived from T cells, B-cell-depleted T cells, or PBMCs.

The authors' processing: Nucleated cell counts were estimated from reference gene primer amplification. TCRdb's table, derived via immunoSEQ multiplex PCR, lists solely in-frame clones and lacks some. Clone size and the V and J calls come from that table; the DNA yielded D and trimming. This table has about 240,000 clones, roughly 83% appearing once. Between the trimmed V and J ends, which lost 3 bases and 2 bases, there was a span of 11 bases. This CDR3 spans 15 amino acids. Germline loops: CDR1 MNHNS, CDR2 SASEGT. Input material: peripheral blood. The source of this sequence is a woman over 75 with acute or convalescent COVID-19. The genes are TRBV6-1 and TRBJ1-3; D unclear. CDR3 sequence (DNA): TGTGCCAGCAGTGACGTGGGCAAGACTGGAAACACCATATATTTT. Translating it yields CASSDVGKTGNTIYF.